This paragraph reports one T cell receptor beta chain. No antigen is known for it. Base quality data are lacking; no much larger clone is found one base away. These data come from a study of control samples from healthy donors and cancer patients (dated by TCRdb to between 2020 and 2021). Cut back by 0 bases and 0 bases, the V and J ends lie 6 bases apart. Its CDR3 holds 14 amino acids, cysteine through phenylalanine. Only CDR3 DNA remains: 42 bases, in frame from the first base. The germline V gene (reference sequence) specifies GTSNPN as CDR1 and SVGIG as CDR2. Library generation was performed with the immunoSEQ multiplex PCR assay. What TCRdb holds here is the immuneACCESS table cut down to in-frame rearrangements. Part of the clones is not present; checked against another copy, under half of the missing clones reflect an unresolved V gene, and the others are unexplained. This sample has roughly 130,000 clones in its table, and less than 90% of those were observed once. Roughly 8.7% of the sample is taken by the ten largest.

The chain employs TRBV30 and TRBJ1-3; there is no confident call for the D gene. This clonotype originated in a woman in her 30s in good health. Sequenced: blood. The CDR3 sequence is CAWSVLSSGNTIYF. The DNA sequence is as follows: TGTGCCTGGAGTGTACTAAGCTCTGGAAACACCATATATTTT.